This passage covers 8 T cell receptor beta chains from one sample sequenced in a study of a mutant IDH1 vaccine in newly diagnosed glioma. The time point here: baseline, week 1 (first vaccination visit). As for treatment: pre-vaccination baseline after standard-of-care therapy. Profiled with immunoSEQ multiplex PCR; TCRdb holds only in-frame clones, not every one. The sample records about 51,000 clones, about 74% being singletons. The sequences come from PBMCs, collected from a glioma patient treated with radiotherapy, temozolomide or both. These receptors were taken from a woman aged 40 to 50 with glioma.

This sequence joins TRBV7-9 and TRBJ2-1; TRBD1 agrees at 10 bases. CDR3 length: 14 amino acids. V lost 2 bases, J lost 8 bases, and 3 bases stayed unmatched. CDR1 and CDR2 from the germline V gene are SEHNR and FQNEAQ (reference sequence). This chain's CDR3 is CASSLWTGGDEQFF. The CDR3 coding sequence is TGTGCCAGCAGCTTATGGACAGGGGGAGATGAGCAGTTCTTC.

This clone was counted between two and nine times. This chain uses TRBV6-4 with TRBJ2-2, with no clear D. V lost 0 bases and J 1 base, leaving 6 bases between the germline ends. The CDR3 runs to 15 residues. Germline V gene lookup returns CDR1 MRHNA and CDR2 SNTAGT. The CDR3 DNA is TGTGCCAGCAGTGACTCCCCTCTGAACACCGGGGAGCTGTTTTTT. Protein: CASSDSPLNTGELFF.

The J gene is TRBJ1-2, the V gene TRBV7-2; D possibly corresponds to TRBD1 (6 bases). The CDR3 loop spans 13 amino acids. Germline V gives CDR1 SGHTA, CDR2 FQGNSA. Trimming took 5 bases from V and 6 from J, leaving 13 bases between them. Here the CDR3 DNA reads TGTGCCAGCAGCCCCTACAGGGAGGATGGCTACACCTTC. This codes for CASSPYREDGYTF.

The chain employs TRBV6-5 and TRBJ1-2, with 7 bases fitting TRBD1. With V trimmed by 5 bases and J by 8 bases, 5 bases remained unmatched. Germline CDR1 and CDR2: MNHEY and SVGAGI. The CDR3 is 12 amino acids. The CDR3 region has the DNA TGTGCCAGCAGTAAGGGGGCGGGGGGCTACACCTTC. Its translation: CASSKGAGGYTF.

The chain carries TRBV4-3 and TRBJ2-3; D is uncertain. The CDR3 sequence is 13 residues long. The V gene lost 1 base and the J gene lost 5 bases, with 7 bases spanning the gap. In germline, CDR1 is LGHNA, CDR2 YSLEER. CDR3 nucleotide sequence: TGCGCCAGCAGCCAAGTGAGGCTAGATACGCAGTATTTT. Translating it yields CASSQVRLDTQYF.

The chain couples TRBV12-5 to TRBJ2-1, with 8 bases lining up with TRBD1. Trimming at V came to 5 bases and at J to 0 bases, leaving 6 bases not matched to a gene. CDR3 length equals 16 residues. Germline V gene lookup returns CDR1 LGHNT and CDR2 FRNRAP. DNA for the CDR3: TGTGCTAGTGGTCCGGAGGGACAGGCCTCCTACAATGAGCAGTTCTTC. Amino acids: CASGPEGQASYNEQFF.

This clone was counted a single time. The V call is TRBV2, the J call TRBJ1-4; D is possibly TRBD1 (6 bases). The germline gives CDR1 SNHLY, CDR2 FYNNEI. The V end lost 2 bases, the J end lost 5 bases, and 18 bases lay between the germline ends. The CDR3 contains 17 residues. CDR3 protein: CASSEMGAAAENEKLFF. As DNA, the CDR3 is TGTGCCAGCAGTGAAATGGGGGCAGCGGCCGAGAATGAAAAACTGTTTTTT.

This rearrangement joins TRBV5-5 to TRBJ1-2; D possibly corresponds to TRBD1 (5 bases). Trimming pared 0 bases from V and 8 bases from J, leaving 14 bases between. Germline V gene sequence: CDR1 SGHKS, CDR2 YYEKEE (reference sequence). There are 14 residues in the CDR3. In nucleotides, the CDR3 is TGTGCCAGCAGCTTGGTCTCAGGGAGCGAAGGCTACACCTTC. Protein: CASSLVSGSEGYTF.